The 6 T cell receptor beta chains below were found in one sample sequenced in a study of T cells after yellow fever vaccination. MiXCR, applied by TCRdb to the 5' RACE reads, yields one record per CDR3 protein. This sample carries approximately 550,000 distinct CDR3 sequences, about a fifth of them seen once, and the ten largest clones take roughly an eighth. Sample: PBMCs, taken 15 days after the yellow fever booster vaccination. These receptors all come from a young man who received the YFV17D yellow fever vaccine.

This clonotype occurred many times. The gene calls are TRBV3-1 and TRBJ2-5; D possibly corresponds to TRBD2 (6 bases). The CDR3 sequence is 15 residues long. Germline V lookup: CDR1 LGHDT, CDR2 YNNKEL (reference sequence). Deletions cut 0 bases from V and 1 base from J, with 9 bases between. The CDR3 region is CASSQDWEAQETQYF. CDR3 DNA sequence: TGTGCCAGCAGCCAAGATTGGGAGGCCCAAGAGACCCAGTACTTC.

This chain connects TRBV20-1 to TRBJ2-5; the match to TRBD2 covers 7 bases. V dropped 0 bases and J dropped 5; count of bases not matched to a gene: 3. The CDR3 is made up of 13 amino acids. CDR1 is DFQATT and CDR2 is SNEGSKA in the germline V gene (reference sequence). CDR3 sequence reads: CSARETSSETQYF. The CDR3, as DNA: TGCAGTGCTAGAGAGACTAGCTCGGAGACCCAGTACTTC.

The sample holds a few counts of this clonotype. The rearrangement links TRBV5-1 to TRBJ2-7; 9 bases are a match to TRBD1. CDR3 length equals 14 residues. J lost 5 bases, V lost 2 bases, and 5 bases had no gene match. CDR1 and CDR2 from the germline V gene are SGHRS and YFSETQ. This chain's CDR3 is CASSFGTGKDEQYF. In DNA, the CDR3 is TGCGCCAGCAGCTTTGGGACAGGGAAAGACGAGCAGTACTTC.

The chain is built from TRBV7-8 and TRBJ2-3, with 7 bases fitting TRBD2. The CDR3 is made up of 17 amino acids. V lost 7 bases to trimming and J lost 6 bases; unmatched junction nucleotides: 19. Germline V gene sequence: CDR1 SGHVS, CDR2 FQNEAQ. CDR3 in DNA: TGTGCCAGCATCAAAGACCGCCTAGCGGATAAAGGGGATACGCAGTATTTT. Amino acids: CASIKDRLADKGDTQYF.

This clonotype was counted a few times. V gene TRBV5-1 combines with J gene TRBJ2-7, with D hard to call. CDR1 is SGHRS, CDR2 YFSETQ, per germline. V lost 4 bases to trimming and J lost 1 base, with 18 bases between them. The CDR3 has 16 amino acids. This CDR3 is CASSPGPERWSYEQYF. The CDR3 DNA reads as TGCGCCAGCAGCCCGGGCCCGGAAAGGTGGTCCTACGAGCAGTACTTC.

The chain is built from TRBV5-1 and TRBJ2-5, with D uncertain. Trimming stripped 2 bases from V and 3 bases from J, with 8 bases between. CDR3 length: 13 amino acids. Germline V gene lookup returns CDR1 SGHRS and CDR2 YFSETQ. In nucleotides, the CDR3 is TGCGCCAGCAGCTTTGGGCAGGAAGAGACCCAGTACTTC. Translation gives CASSFGQEETQYF.